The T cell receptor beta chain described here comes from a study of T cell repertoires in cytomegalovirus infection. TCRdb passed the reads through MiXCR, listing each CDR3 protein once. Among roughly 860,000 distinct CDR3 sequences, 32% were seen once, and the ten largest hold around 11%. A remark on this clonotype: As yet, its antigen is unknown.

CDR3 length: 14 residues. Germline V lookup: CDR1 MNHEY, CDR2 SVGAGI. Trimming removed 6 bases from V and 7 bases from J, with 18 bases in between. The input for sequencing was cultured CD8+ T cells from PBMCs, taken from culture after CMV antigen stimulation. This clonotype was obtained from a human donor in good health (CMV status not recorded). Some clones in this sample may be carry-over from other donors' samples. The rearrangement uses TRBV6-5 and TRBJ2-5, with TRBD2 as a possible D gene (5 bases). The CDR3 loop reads CASSAEGYLSTQYF. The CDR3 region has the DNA TGTGCCAGCAGCGCCGAGGGCTATCTATCGACCCAGTACTTC.